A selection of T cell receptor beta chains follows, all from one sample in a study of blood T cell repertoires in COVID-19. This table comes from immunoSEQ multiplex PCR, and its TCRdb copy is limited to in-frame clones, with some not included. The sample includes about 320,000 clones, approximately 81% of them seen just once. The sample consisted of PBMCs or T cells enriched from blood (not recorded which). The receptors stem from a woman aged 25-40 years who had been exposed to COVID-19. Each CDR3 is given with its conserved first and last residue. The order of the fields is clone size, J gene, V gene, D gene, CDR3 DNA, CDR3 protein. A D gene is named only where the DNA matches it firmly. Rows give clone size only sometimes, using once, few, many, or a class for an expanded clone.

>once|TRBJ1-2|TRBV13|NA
TGTGCCAGCAGCTTAAAGGAGGGGTTTAGCGACGGCTATGGCTACACCTTC
CASSLKEGFSDGYGYTF
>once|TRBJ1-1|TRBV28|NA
TGTGCCAGCAGCCCTAATACTGAAGCTTTCTTT
CASSPNTEAFF
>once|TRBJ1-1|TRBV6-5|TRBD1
TGTGCCAGCAGTTACTTGGGACAGGGGGCAACTGAAGCTTTCTTT
CASSYLGQGATEAFF
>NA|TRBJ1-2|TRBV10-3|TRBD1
TGTGCCATCAGTGAGTCGCGGGACAGGGGTCATGGCTACACCTTC
CAISESRDRGHGYTF
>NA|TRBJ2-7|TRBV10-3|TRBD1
TGTGCCTCGGAGGGGACAGGGCTTCTGGGCGAGCAGTACTTC
CASEGTGLLGEQYF
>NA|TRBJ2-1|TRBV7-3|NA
TGTGCCAGCACCGTAGACTCGAGCTCCTACAATGAGCAGTTCTTC
CASTVDSSSYNEQFF
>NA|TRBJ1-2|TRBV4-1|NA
TGCGCCAGCAGCCAAGGGGGGACATATAACTATGGCTACACCTTC
CASSQGGTYNYGYTF
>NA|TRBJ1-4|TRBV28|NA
TGTGCCAGCAGACAAGCCGGACAGCTAATTTCAACTAATGAAAAACTGTTTTTT
CASRQAGQLISTNEKLFF
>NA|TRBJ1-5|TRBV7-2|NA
TGTGCCAGCAGCTGGGACCGGACAGTAACCAATCAGCCCCAGCATTTT
CASSWDRTVTNQPQHF
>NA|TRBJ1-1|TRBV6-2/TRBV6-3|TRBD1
TGTGCCAGCAGTTACACTAGGACAGGGATAACTGAAGCTTTCTTT
CASSYTRTGITEAFF
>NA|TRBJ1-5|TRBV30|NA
TGTGCCTGGAGTCCGGGGGGGTCCCAGCCCCAGCATTTT
CAWSPGGSQPQHF
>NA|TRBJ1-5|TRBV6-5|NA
TGTGCCAGCAGCGAGAATCAGGAGGGAAATCAGCCCCAGCATTTT
CASSENQEGNQPQHF
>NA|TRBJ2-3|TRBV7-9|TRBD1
TGTGCCAGCAGCTTAGGGGGCAGGGGGTTTCCAGATACGCAGTATTTT
CASSLGGRGFPDTQYF
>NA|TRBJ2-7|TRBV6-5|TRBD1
TGTGCCACATCGGGGCGGACAGGCCGTGGGGAGCAGTACTTC
CATSGRTGRGEQYF
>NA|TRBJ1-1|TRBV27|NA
TGTGCCAGCAGTTTTAGAGCAGGGAGGGGGAACACTGAAGCTTTCTTT
CASSFRAGRGNTEAFF
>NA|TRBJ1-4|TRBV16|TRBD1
TGTGCCAGCAGCCACCTTGACAGGGGTGGTGAAAAACTGTTTTTT
CASSHLDRGGEKLFF
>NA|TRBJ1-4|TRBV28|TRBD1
TGTGCCAGCAGGTATCAGGGGGCGAGCGGTGAAAAACTGTTTTTT
CASRYQGASGEKLFF